These T cell receptor beta chains were read from a single sample in a study of neurological immune-mediated disorders. One entry per CDR3 protein, called by TCRdb with MiXCR from the 5' RACE reads. The sample contains 60,000 or so distinct CDR3 sequences, approximately 3.1% of which appear only once. The specimen was PBMCs. The source of these receptors is an older woman with multiple sclerosis. CDR3s include the opening cysteine and the closing phenylalanine or tryptophan. The D gene is left open where the match is weak. Clone size appears in some rows only: once, few, many, or a class for an expanded clone.

v_gene	len	abundance	j_gene	d_gene	CDR3aa	CDR3nt
TRBV5-5	16	many	TRBJ2-5	-	CASSLGVDPSKGTQYF	TGTGCCAGCAGCTTAGGGGTGGACCCTTCAAAGGGGACCCAGTACTTC
TRBV19	14	many	TRBJ1-2	-	CASSMDGGNYGYTF	TGTGCCAGTAGTATGGATGGGGGTAACTATGGCTACACCTTC
TRBV20-1	20	many	TRBJ2-1	TRBD2	CSARDTGTSGTQGSYNEQFF	TGCAGTGCTAGAGACACCGGGACTAGCGGAACCCAAGGGTCCTACAATGAGCAGTTCTTC
TRBV15	13	few	TRBJ2-5	-	CATSKPLQETQYF	TGTGCCACCAGCAAGCCGCTACAAGAGACCCAGTACTTC
TRBV10-3	16	many	TRBJ2-5	-	CAVKSDGWSYGETQYF	TGTGCCGTGAAGTCCGACGGTTGGTCTTACGGAGAGACCCAGTACTTC
TRBV28	14	few	TRBJ2-7	-	CASSLSWGAHEQYF	TGTGCCAGCAGTTTAAGTTGGGGTGCCCACGAGCAGTACTTC
TRBV6-5	14	many	TRBJ2-5	-	CASSYVRGRETQYF	TGTGCCAGCAGTTATGTAAGGGGAAGAGAGACCCAGTACTTC
TRBV28	16	many	TRBJ2-5	-	CASSVTGFRSQETQYF	TGTGCCAGCAGCGTTACAGGGTTTAGAAGTCAAGAGACCCAGTACTTC
TRBV7-2	16	-	TRBJ2-1	TRBD2	CASSLVGGGGVNEQFF	TGTGCCAGCAGCTTAGTAGGGGGCGGGGGGGTAAATGAGCAGTTCTTC
TRBV4-2	14	many	TRBJ2-1	-	CASSQDGSPGEQFF	TGTGCCAGCAGCCAAGACGGCAGCCCTGGTGAGCAGTTCTTC
TRBV7-9	15	many	TRBJ2-7	-	CASSLQLKGTYEQYF	TGTGCCAGCAGCTTACAGCTAAAGGGTACCTACGAGCAGTACTTC
TRBV5-1	12	many	TRBJ1-4	-	CASRARTEELFF	TGCGCCAGCAGGGCGAGGACCGAGGAACTGTTTTTT
TRBV6-5	14	-	TRBJ1-1	-	CATSSSLPRREAFF	TGTGCCACCAGTTCCTCGCTGCCACGGAGAGAAGCTTTCTTT
TRBV2	14	many	TRBJ2-1	TRBD2	CASTASGSGNEQFF	TGTGCCAGCACAGCTAGCGGGAGTGGTAATGAGCAGTTCTTC
TRBV27	16	many	TRBJ2-2	TRBD1	CASSFRGRQGVGELFF	TGTGCCAGCAGTTTTCGGGGACGACAGGGCGTCGGGGAGCTGTTTTTT
TRBV12-3/TRBV12-4	16	many	TRBJ1-3	-	CASSFEPVVSGNTIYF	TGTGCCAGCAGTTTTGAACCGGTGGTCTCTGGAAACACCATATATTTT
TRBV20-1	15	many	TRBJ2-3	TRBD1	CSARLLTGGTDTQYF	TGCAGTGCTAGATTACTGACAGGGGGCACAGATACGCAGTATTTT
TRBV5-5	14	many	TRBJ1-4	-	CASSLTKVQEKLFF	TGTGCCAGCAGCTTGACGAAGGTTCAAGAAAAACTGTTTTTT
TRBV5-1	15	many	TRBJ2-1	TRBD2	CASSLAGGPNGEQFF	TGCGCCAGCAGCTTAGCGGGAGGGCCAAATGGTGAGCAGTTCTTC
TRBV5-1	13	many	TRBJ2-7	-	CASSLFGEGEQYF	TGCGCCAGCAGCTTGTTCGGGGAAGGCGAGCAGTACTTC
TRBV5-1	14	many	TRBJ1-1	-	CASSPVGGGTEAFF	TGCGCCAGCAGCCCTGTGGGGGGGGGCACTGAAGCTTTCTTT
TRBV5-1	16	many	TRBJ1-1	-	CASTLSSGMRNTEAFF	TGCGCCAGCACCCTTTCCTCGGGGATGAGGAACACTGAAGCTTTCTTT
TRBV7-9	14	many	TRBJ2-5	-	CASSPTRGQETQYF	TGTGCCAGCAGCCCGACTAGGGGGCAAGAGACCCAGTACTTC
TRBV6-4	14	many	TRBJ2-1	-	CATNRNSSYNEQFF	TGTGCCACGAACAGGAATAGCTCCTACAATGAGCAGTTCTTC
TRBV7-8	15	many	TRBJ1-4	-	CASSRQGHFDEKLFF	TGTGCCAGCAGTAGGCAGGGGCACTTCGATGAAAAACTGTTTTTT
TRBV7-3	14	many	TRBJ2-1	-	CASSLGGAMNEQFF	TGTGCCAGCAGCTTAGGGGGGGCCATGAATGAGCAGTTCTTC
TRBV7-3	14	many	TRBJ2-5	-	CASSLGPGGETQYF	TGTGCCAGCAGCTTGGGCCCAGGAGGCGAGACCCAGTACTTC
TRBV5-1	16	many	TRBJ2-6	-	CASSLDGAPGANVLTF	TGCGCCAGCAGCTTGGATGGGGCGCCTGGGGCCAACGTCCTGACTTTC
TRBV7-3	12	many	TRBJ2-1	TRBD2	CASSGLAGEQFF	TGTGCCAGCAGCGGACTAGCCGGTGAGCAGTTCTTC
TRBV5-1	11	many	TRBJ1-1	-	CASSLANEAFF	TGCGCCAGCAGCTTGGCCAATGAAGCTTTCTTT
TRBV12-3/TRBV12-4	12	many	TRBJ2-6	-	CASSLDANVLTF	TGTGCCAGCAGTTTGGACGCCAACGTCCTGACTTTC
TRBV20-1	12	many	TRBJ2-7	-	CSARQGGHEQYF	TGCAGTGCTAGACAGGGTGGCCACGAGCAGTACTTC
TRBV6-5	12	many	TRBJ1-2	TRBD1	CASSYGTGSVTF	TGTGCCAGCAGTTACGGGACAGGGAGCGTTACCTTC
TRBV5-5	14	many	TRBJ1-4	-	CASSLTQVQEKLFF	TGTGCCAGCAGCTTGACGCAGGTTCAAGAAAAACTGTTTTTT
TRBV7-2	14	many	TRBJ2-7	TRBD2	CASRSGLAGAEQYF	TGTGCCAGCAGGTCCGGACTAGCGGGTGCCGAGCAGTACTTC
TRBV7-2	13	many	TRBJ1-5	-	CASSFGALEPQHF	TGTGCCAGCAGCTTTGGTGCCTTGGAGCCCCAGCATTTT
TRBV20-1	14	few	TRBJ2-3	-	CSARIITSTDTQYF	TGCAGTGCTAGGATTATAACTAGCACAGATACGCAGTATTTT
TRBV5-1	16	many	TRBJ1-1	TRBD1	CASSAIYRGGNTEAFF	TGCGCCAGCAGCGCTATCTACAGGGGCGGGAACACTGAAGCTTTCTTT
TRBV5-1	15	many	TRBJ2-2	TRBD1	CASSLEYRGAGELFF	TGCGCCAGCAGCTTGGAGTACAGGGGTGCCGGGGAGCTGTTTTTT
TRBV7-8	15	few	TRBJ2-1	TRBD2	CASSPRLAGEAEQFF	TGTGCCAGCAGCCCGCGGCTAGCGGGAGAAGCCGAGCAGTTCTTC
TRBV6-2/TRBV6-3	13	many	TRBJ2-7	-	CASSLGPSYEQYF	TGTGCCAGCAGTCTGGGACCAAGCTACGAGCAGTACTTC
TRBV28	14	many	TRBJ1-4	-	CASRLTGANEKLFF	TGTGCCAGCAGGCTGACAGGAGCTAATGAAAAACTGTTTTTT
TRBV7-2	12	many	TRBJ2-5	-	CASSRGGETQYF	TGTGCCAGCAGCCGAGGGGGTGAGACCCAGTACTTC
TRBV28	14	many	TRBJ2-7	-	CASSFFRGYHEQYF	TGTGCCAGCAGTTTTTTTCGGGGCTATCACGAGCAGTACTTC
TRBV7-2	13	many	TRBJ1-5	-	CASSLTSYQPQHF	TGTGCCAGCAGCTTAACGTCCTATCAGCCCCAGCATTTT
TRBV4-1	17	many	TRBJ2-3	TRBD1	CASSQDRQGTSTDTQYF	TGCGCCAGCAGCCAAGACCGACAGGGAACTAGCACAGATACGCAGTATTTT
TRBV20-1	14	many	TRBJ1-1	-	CSARDRGTNTEAFF	TGCAGTGCTAGAGATCGAGGGACGAACACTGAAGCTTTCTTT
TRBV15	15	many	TRBJ1-1	TRBD1	CATSRDQGGIPEAFF	TGTGCCACCAGCAGAGATCAGGGGGGGATTCCTGAAGCTTTCTTT
TRBV20-1	15	many	TRBJ2-1	-	CSARDTGKSYNEQFF	TGCAGTGCTAGAGATACGGGGAAATCTTACAATGAGCAGTTCTTC
TRBV5-5	14	many	TRBJ1-1	TRBD1	CASSPAGQGPEAFF	TGTGCCAGCAGTCCCGCGGGACAGGGGCCTGAAGCTTTCTTT
TRBV7-2	15	many	TRBJ1-1	-	CASSLVRTRGTEAFF	TGTGCCAGCAGCTTAGTCCGGACTCGAGGGACTGAAGCTTTCTTT
TRBV7-9	16	many	TRBJ2-5	TRBD2	CASSLVTSIDPETQYF	TGTGCCAGCAGCTTAGTGACTAGCATAGATCCGGAGACCCAGTACTTC
TRBV20-1	15	many	TRBJ2-5	-	CSAKRLSGIQETQYF	TGCAGTGCTAAGCGACTCTCAGGGATCCAAGAGACCCAGTACTTC
TRBV20-1	13	many	TRBJ1-1	-	CSASGRVGTEAFF	TGCAGTGCTAGTGGCAGGGTGGGGACTGAAGCTTTCTTT
TRBV6-5	13	many	TRBJ1-5	-	CASSSWEYQPQHF	TGTGCCAGCAGTTCATGGGAATATCAGCCCCAGCATTTT
TRBV11-2	15	many	TRBJ1-2	-	CASSKRGSGYYGYTF	TGTGCCAGCAGCAAGCGAGGTAGCGGCTACTATGGCTACACCTTC
TRBV24-1	14	many	TRBJ1-5	-	CATRRAVLDQPQHF	TGTGCCACCAGGCGAGCCGTTTTGGATCAGCCCCAGCATTTT
TRBV27	15	many	TRBJ1-2	TRBD1	CASSLGPRGLYGYTF	TGTGCCAGCAGTTTAGGGCCCAGGGGGCTGTATGGCTACACCTTC
TRBV5-1	14	-	TRBJ1-4	-	CASSAGGNNEKLFF	TGCGCCAGCAGCGCCGGGGGAAATAATGAAAAACTGTTTTTT
TRBV6-2/TRBV6-3	16	many	TRBJ2-3	-	CASSYPGFAPTDTQYF	TGTGCCAGCAGTTATCCCGGGTTCGCCCCCACAGATACGCAGTATTTT